The present T cell receptor beta chain was sequenced within a study of blood T cell repertoires in COVID-19. Sequencing used immunoSEQ multiplex PCR; TCRdb keeps in-frame clones, though not all of them. The sample records around 170,000 clones, approximately 89% being singletons. This CDR3 comprises 13 residues. Germline CDR1 MNHEY, CDR2 SVGAGI. Trimming cost V 6 bases and J 8 bases, with 16 bases left between them. The V gene is TRBV6-5, the J gene TRBJ1-2, with D perhaps matching TRBD1 (5 bases). The sequenced sample was peripheral blood. The source is a woman aged 25 to 39 with acute or convalescent COVID-19. The CDR3 DNA sequence: TGTGCCAGCAGGCGTGTCGGGGGTGCGGGCTACACCTTC. This translates into CASRRVGGAGYTF.